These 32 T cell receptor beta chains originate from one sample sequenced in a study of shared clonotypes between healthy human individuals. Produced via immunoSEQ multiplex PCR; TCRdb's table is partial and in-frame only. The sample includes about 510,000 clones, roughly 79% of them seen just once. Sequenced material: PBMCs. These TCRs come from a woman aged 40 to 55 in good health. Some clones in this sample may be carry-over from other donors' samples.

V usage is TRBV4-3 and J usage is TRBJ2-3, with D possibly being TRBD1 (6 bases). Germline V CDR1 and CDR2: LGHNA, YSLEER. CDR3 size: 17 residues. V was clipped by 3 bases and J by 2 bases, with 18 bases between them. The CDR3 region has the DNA TGCGCCAGCAGCCACTCATGGGCAGGGGCAGCCACAGATACGCAGTATTTT. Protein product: CASSHSWAGAATDTQYF.

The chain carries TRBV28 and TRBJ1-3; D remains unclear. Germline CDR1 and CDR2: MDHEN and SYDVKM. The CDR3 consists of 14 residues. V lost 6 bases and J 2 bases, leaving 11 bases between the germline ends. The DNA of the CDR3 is TGTGCCAGCAGACCTCCGAGCCCTGGAAACACCATATATTTT. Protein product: CASRPPSPGNTIYF.

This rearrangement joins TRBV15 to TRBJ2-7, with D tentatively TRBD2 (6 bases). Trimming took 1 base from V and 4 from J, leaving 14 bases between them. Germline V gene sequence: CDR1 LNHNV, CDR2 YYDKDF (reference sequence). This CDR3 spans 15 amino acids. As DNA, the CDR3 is TGTGCCACCAGCAGAGGAGGCGGGGTGCGGTACGAGCAGTACTTC. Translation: CATSRGGGVRYEQYF.

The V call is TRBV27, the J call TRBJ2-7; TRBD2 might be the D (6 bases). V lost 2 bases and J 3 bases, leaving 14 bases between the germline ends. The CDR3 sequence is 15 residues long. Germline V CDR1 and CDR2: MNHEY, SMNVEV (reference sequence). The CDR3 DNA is TGTGCCAGCAGTTTAAGGGTTAGCGGTCTCTACGAGCAGTACTTC. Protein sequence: CASSLRVSGLYEQYF.

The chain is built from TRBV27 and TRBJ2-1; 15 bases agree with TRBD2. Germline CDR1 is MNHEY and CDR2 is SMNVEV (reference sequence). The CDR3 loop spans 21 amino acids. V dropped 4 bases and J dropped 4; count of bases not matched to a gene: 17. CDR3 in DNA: TGTGCCAGCAGTTCACCCAGCGGGGGGACTAGCGGGAGGTCTCGATACAATGAGCAGTTCTTC. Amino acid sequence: CASSSPSGGTSGRSRYNEQFF.

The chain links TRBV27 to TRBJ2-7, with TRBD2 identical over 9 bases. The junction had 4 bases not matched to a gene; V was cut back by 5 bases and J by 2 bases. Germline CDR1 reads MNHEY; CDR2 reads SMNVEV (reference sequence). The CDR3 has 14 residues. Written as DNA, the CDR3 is TGTGCCAGCAGTCCGGGACTAGCAACCTACGAGCAGTACTTC. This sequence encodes CASSPGLATYEQYF.

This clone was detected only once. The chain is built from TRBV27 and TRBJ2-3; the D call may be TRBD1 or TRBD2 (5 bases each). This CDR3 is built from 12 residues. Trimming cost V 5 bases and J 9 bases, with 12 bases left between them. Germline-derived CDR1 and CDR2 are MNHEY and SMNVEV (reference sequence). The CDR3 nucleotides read TGTGCCAGCAGTCCTTCAGAGGGGACGCAGTATTTT. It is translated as CASSPSEGTQYF.

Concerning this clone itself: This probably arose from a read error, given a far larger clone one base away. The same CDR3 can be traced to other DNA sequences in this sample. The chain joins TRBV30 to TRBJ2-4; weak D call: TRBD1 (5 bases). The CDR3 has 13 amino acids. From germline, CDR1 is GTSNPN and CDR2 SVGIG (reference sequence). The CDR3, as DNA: TGTGCCTGGAGTCTGGCAGGGCCAAACATCCAGTACTTC. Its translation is CAWSLAGPNIQYF.

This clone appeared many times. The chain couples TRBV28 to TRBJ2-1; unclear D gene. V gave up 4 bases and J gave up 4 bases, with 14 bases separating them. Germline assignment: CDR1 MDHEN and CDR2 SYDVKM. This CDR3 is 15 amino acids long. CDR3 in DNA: TGTGCCAGCAGTTCCCTCCGAAAGGATTACAATGAGCAGTTCTTC. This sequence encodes CASSSLRKDYNEQFF.

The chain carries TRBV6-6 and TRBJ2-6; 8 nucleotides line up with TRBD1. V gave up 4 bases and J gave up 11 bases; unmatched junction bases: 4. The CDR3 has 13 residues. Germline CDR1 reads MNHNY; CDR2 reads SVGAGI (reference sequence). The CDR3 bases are TGTGCCAGCAGTTCCGGACAGGGAGACGTCCTGACTTTC. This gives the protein CASSSGQGDVLTF.

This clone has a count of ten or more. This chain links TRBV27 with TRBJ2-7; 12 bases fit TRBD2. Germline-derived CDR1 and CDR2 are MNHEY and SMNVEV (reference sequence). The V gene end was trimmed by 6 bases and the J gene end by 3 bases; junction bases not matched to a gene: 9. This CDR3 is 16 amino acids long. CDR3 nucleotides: TGTGCCAGCAGCCTAGCCGGGACTAGCGGGTTCTACGAGCAGTACTTC. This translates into CASSLAGTSGFYEQYF.

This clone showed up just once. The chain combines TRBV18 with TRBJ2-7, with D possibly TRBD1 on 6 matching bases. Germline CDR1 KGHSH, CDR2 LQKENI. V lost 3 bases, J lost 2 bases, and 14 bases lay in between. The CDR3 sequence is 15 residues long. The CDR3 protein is CASSPPTGSAYEQYF. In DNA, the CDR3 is TGTGCCAGCTCACCTCCAACAGGGTCGGCCTACGAGCAGTACTTC.

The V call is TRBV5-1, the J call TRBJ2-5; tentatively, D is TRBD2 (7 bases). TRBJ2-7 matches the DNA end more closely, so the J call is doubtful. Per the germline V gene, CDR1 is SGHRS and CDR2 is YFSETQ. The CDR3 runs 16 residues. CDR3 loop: CASSWGGKQGLYEQYF. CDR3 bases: TGCGCCAGCAGCTGGGGGGGTAAACAGGGTCTCTACGAGCAGTACTTC.

The CDR3 sequence is CASSLPGGAGNEKLFF. CDR3 coding DNA: TGTGCCAGCAGTTTACCCGGAGGGGCGGGTAATGAAAAACTGTTTTTT. This chain links TRBV28 with TRBJ1-4; D possibly corresponds to TRBD1 (5 bases). V lost 2 bases and J lost 4, with 14 bases in between. The germline CDR1 and CDR2 sequences are MDHEN and SYDVKM. The CDR3 consists of 16 residues.

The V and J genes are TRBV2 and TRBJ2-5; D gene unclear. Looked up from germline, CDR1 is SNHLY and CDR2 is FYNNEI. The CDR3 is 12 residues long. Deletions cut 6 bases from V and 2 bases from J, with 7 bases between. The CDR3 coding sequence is TGTGCCAGCAGCAGACAACAAGAGACCCAGTACTTC. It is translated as CASSRQQETQYF.

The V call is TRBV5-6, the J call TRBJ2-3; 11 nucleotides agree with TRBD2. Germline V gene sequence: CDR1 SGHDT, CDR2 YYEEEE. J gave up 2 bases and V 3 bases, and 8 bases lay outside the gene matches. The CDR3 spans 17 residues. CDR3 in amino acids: CASSSNVGLAATDTQYF. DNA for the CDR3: TGTGCCAGCAGCTCGAACGTGGGACTAGCGGCCACAGATACGCAGTATTTT.

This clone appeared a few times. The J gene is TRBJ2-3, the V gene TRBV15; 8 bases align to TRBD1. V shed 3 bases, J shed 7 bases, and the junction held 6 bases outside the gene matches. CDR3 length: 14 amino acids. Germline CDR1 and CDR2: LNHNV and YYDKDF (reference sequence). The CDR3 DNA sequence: TGTGCCACCAGCAGGACAGGGGATAGAAATACGCAGTATTTT. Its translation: CATSRTGDRNTQYF.

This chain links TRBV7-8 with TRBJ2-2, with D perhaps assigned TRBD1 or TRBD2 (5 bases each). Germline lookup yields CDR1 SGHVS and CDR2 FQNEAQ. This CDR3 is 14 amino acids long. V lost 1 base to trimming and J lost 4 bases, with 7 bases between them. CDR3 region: CASSLGGSTGELFF. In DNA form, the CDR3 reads TGTGCCAGCAGCTTAGGGGGGTCCACCGGGGAGCTGTTTTTT.

The DNA of the CDR3 is TGTGCCAGCGCGGCTAGTTTCCACGAGCAGTACTTC. Its protein is CASAASFHEQYF. The chain is built from TRBV2 and TRBJ2-5; D call uncertain. The J call could be wrong; TRBJ2-7 is a better fit for the DNA end. From germline, CDR1 is SNHLY and CDR2 FYNNEI. The CDR3 length is 12 residues.

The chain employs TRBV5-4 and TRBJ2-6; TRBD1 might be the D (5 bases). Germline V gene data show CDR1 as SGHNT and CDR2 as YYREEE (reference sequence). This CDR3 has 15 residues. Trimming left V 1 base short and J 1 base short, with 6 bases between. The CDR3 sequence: CASSLQGSGANVLTF. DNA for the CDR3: TGTGCCAGCAGCTTGCAGGGATCTGGGGCCAACGTCCTGACTTTC.

CDR3 sequence reads: CASSPAQVNYGYTF. CDR3 in DNA: TGTGCCAGCTCACCCGCACAGGTTAACTATGGCTACACCTTC. The rearrangement joins TRBV18 to TRBJ1-2; D possibly corresponds to TRBD1 (5 bases). Germline CDR1 is KGHSH and CDR2 is LQKENI. The CDR3 is made up of 14 amino acids. V gave up 3 bases and J gave up 1 base, with 9 bases separating them.

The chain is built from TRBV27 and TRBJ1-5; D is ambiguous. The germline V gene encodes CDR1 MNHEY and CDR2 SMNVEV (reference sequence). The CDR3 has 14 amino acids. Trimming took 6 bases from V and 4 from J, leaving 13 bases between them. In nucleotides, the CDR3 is TGTGCCAGCAGCACCAAAAGCTCAAATCAGCCCCAGCATTTT. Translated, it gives CASSTKSSNQPQHF.

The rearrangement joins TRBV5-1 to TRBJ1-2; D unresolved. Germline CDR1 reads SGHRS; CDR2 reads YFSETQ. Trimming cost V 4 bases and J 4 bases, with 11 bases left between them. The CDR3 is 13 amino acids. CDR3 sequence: CASSLTPSYGYTF. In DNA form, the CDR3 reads TGCGCCAGCAGCCTGACACCCTCCTATGGCTACACCTTC.

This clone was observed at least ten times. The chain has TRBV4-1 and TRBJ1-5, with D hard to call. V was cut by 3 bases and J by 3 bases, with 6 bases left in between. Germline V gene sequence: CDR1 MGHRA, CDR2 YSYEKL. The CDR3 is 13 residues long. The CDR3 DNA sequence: TGCGCCAGCAGCCATGGACCCAATCAGCCCCAGCATTTT. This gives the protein CASSHGPNQPQHF.

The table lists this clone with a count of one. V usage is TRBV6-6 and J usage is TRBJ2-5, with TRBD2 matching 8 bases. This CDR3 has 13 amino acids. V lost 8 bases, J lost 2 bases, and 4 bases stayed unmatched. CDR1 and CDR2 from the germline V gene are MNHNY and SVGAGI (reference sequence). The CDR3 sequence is CASSGTSQETQYF. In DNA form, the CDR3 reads TGTGCCAGCTCCGGGACTAGTCAAGAGACCCAGTACTTC.

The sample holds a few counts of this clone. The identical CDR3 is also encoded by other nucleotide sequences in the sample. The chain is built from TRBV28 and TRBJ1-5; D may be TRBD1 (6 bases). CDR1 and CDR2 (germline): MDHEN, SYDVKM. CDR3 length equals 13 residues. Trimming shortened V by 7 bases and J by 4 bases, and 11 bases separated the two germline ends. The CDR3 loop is CASTRRGNQPQHF. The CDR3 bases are TGTGCCAGCACCCGAAGGGGGAATCAGCCCCAGCATTTT.

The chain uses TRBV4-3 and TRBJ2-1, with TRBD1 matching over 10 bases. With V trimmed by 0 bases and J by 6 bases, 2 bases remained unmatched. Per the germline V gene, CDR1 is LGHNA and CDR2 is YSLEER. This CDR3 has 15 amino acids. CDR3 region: CASSQEGQGPNEQFF. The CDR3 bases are TGCGCCAGCAGCCAAGAGGGACAGGGGCCCAATGAGCAGTTCTTC.

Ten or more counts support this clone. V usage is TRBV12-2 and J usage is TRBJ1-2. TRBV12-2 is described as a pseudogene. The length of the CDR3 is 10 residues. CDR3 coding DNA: TGTGCAAGTCGCTTTCGAGGCTACACCTTC. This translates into CASRFRGYTF.

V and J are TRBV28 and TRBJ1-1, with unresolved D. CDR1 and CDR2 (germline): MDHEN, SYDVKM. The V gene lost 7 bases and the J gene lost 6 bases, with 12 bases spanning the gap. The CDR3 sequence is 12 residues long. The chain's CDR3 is CASTRTGSEAFF. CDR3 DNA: TGTGCCAGCACCAGGACTGGGTCTGAAGCTTTCTTT.

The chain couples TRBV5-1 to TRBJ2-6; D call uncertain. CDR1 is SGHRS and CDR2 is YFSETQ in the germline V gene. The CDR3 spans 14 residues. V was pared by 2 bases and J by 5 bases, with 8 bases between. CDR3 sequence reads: CASSFTVRANVLTF. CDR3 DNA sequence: TGCGCCAGCAGCTTTACAGTCAGGGCCAACGTCCTGACTTTC. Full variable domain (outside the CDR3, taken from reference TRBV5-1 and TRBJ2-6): KAGVTQTPRYLIKTRGQQVTLSCSPISGHRSVSWYQQTPGQGLQFLFEYFSETQRNKGNFPGRFSGRQFSNSRSEMNVSTLELGDSALYLCASSFTVRANVLTFGAGSRLTVL.

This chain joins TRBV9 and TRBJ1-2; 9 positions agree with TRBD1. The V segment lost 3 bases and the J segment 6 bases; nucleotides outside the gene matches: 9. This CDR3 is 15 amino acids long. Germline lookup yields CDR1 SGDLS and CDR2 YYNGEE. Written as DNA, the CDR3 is TGTGCCAGCAGCGAACAGGGGGCGCGCTATAATGGCTACACCTTC. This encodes CASSEQGARYNGYTF. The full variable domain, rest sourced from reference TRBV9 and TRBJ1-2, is DSGVTQTPKHLITATGQRVTLRCSPRSGDLSVYWYQQSLDQGLQFLIQYYNGEERAKGNILERFSAQQFPDLHSELNLSSLELGDSALYFCASSEQGARYNGYTFGSGTRLTVV.

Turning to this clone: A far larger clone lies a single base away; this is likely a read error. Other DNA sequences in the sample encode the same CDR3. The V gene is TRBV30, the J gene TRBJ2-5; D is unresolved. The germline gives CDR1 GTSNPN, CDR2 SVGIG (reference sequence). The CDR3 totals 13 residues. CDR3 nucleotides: TGTGCATGGAGTGATTTAGATAGGGAGACCCAGTACTTC. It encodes CAWSDLDRETQYF.